This T cell receptor (beta chain) was documented in a study of blood T cells in healthy people across ages. Germline loops: CDR1 SGHRS, CDR2 YFSETQ. The CDR3 spans 17 residues. Trimming cost V 4 bases and J 6 bases; bases outside gene matches: 15. This clonotype was seen a few times. Together with a sample-barcoded 5' primer, a J-beta primer mix was included in a second PCR lasting roughly 6 to 12 cycles. TCRdb itself ran the 5' RACE reads through MiXCR, one entry per CDR3 protein. Of hundreds of thousands of distinct CDR3 sequences listed, about 59% were seen once; the top ten hold roughly 26%. The rearrangement joins TRBV5-1 to TRBJ2-3; 9 bases align to TRBD1. The receptor was isolated from a man aged 25-45 years in good health. The sequencing sample was made of blood. The CDR3 DNA reads TGCGCCAGCAGCACCATCCCGGGACAGGGCAGTACGGATACGCAGTATTTT. Translating it yields CASSTIPGQGSTDTQYF.